The 2 T cell receptor beta chains reported below all come from one sample, sequenced in a study of blood T cell repertoires in COVID-19. Assay: immunoSEQ multiplex PCR; the TCRdb copy retains only in-frame clones and omits some. The sample lists 40,000 to 55,000 clones; approximately 94% were seen once. Specimen: peripheral blood. These receptors were obtained from a man in his fifties or sixties with COVID-19, enrolled during active disease.

The chain has TRBV7-9 and TRBJ2-4; D is possibly TRBD2 (6 bases). The germline CDR1 and CDR2 sequences are SEHNR and FQNEAQ (reference sequence). This CDR3 region has 14 residues. V lost 4 bases and J 10 bases, leaving 17 bases between the germline ends. In DNA, the CDR3 is TGTGCCAGCAGCTGGGAGACTAGTGGGGGGATTCAGTACTTC. It yields the protein CASSWETSGGIQYF.

This chain links TRBV2 with TRBJ2-3; 16 nucleotides line up with TRBD2. This CDR3 has 15 residues. Trimming cost V 5 bases and J 14 bases; bases outside gene matches: 10. Germline V CDR1 and CDR2: SNHLY, FYNNEI. This chain's CDR3 is CASSRGTSGRVRGYF. The CDR3 nucleotides read TGTGCCAGCAGTAGGGGGACTAGCGGGAGGGTACGTGGGTATTTT.